This T cell receptor (beta chain) came from a study of T cells in Graves' hyperthyroidism and ophthalmopathy. Study conclusions and caveats: From stable hyperthyroidism, ophthalmopathy was set apart by a 13 V-J model.

From germline, CDR1 is GTSNPN and CDR2 SVGIG (reference sequence). This CDR3 has 15 amino acids. V was trimmed by 2 bases and J by 0 bases, leaving 11 bases between them. This clonotype was observed at least ten times. What it recognizes is unknown. The sample of blood was obtained at first hyperthyroidism diagnosis (before any ophthalmopathy symptoms). Amplification targeted TCR beta CDR3 regions from RNA transcripts. HTBI primers were employed in a first-round RT-PCR of the TCR CDR3. TCRdb recomputed calls from the multiplex PCR reads with MiXCR, one row per CDR3 protein. Of some 600,000 distinct CDR3 sequences listed, approximately 15% were seen once; the top ten hold less than 6%.

Sequenced input: blood. The sequence was obtained from a woman aged 25 to 45 with Graves' hyperthyroidism that later progressed to Graves' ophthalmopathy. This chain connects TRBV30 to TRBJ1-5, with a weak D call TRBD1 (5 bases). In DNA, the CDR3 is TGTGCCTGGAGTTGGGGCGATTATAGCAATCAGCCCCAGCATTTT. This gives the protein CAWSWGDYSNQPQHF.